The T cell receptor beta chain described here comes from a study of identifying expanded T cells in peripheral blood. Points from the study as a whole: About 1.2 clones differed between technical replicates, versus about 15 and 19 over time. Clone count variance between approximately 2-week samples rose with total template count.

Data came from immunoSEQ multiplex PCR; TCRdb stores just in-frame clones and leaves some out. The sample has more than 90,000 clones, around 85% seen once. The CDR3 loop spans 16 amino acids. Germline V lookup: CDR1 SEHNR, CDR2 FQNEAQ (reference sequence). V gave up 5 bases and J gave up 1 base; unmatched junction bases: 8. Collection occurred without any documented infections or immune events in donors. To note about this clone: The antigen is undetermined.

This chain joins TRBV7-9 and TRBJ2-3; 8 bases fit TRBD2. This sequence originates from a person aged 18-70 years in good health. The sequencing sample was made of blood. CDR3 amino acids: CASSLTGGGGTDTQYF. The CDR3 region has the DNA TGTGCCAGCAGCCTTACGGGGGGGGGCGGCACAGATACGCAGTATTTT.